This TCR beta chain was captured by sequencing in a study of memory CD8 T cells in hepatitis C reinfection. Study-level information: Two donors cleared primary HCV but became chronic after reinfection.

V shed 6 bases and J 2 bases; nucleotides not matched to a gene: 6. The CDR3 is made up of 15 amino acids. Germline V gene sequence: CDR1 MDHEN, CDR2 SYDVKM. Time point: late/post reinfection, 12 to 24 weeks after detection. Sorted cells were sequenced directly ex vivo without any in vitro expansion. This clone was observed a single time. Libraries were prepared by immunoSEQ multiplex PCR; TCRdb keeps only in-frame clonotypes and omits some of them. The sample carries about 46,000 clones, approximately 92% recorded once. J is TRBJ2-3 and V is TRBV28; the match to TRBD1 covers 9 bases. This receptor was identified in a man younger than 35 with hepatitis C virus infection. Sequencing was done on a sample of naive CD8+ T cells sorted from blood. The CDR3 spells CASSSDRGFTDTQYF. CDR3 in DNA: TGTGCCAGCAGCTCCGACAGGGGGTTCACAGATACGCAGTATTTT.